This passage covers 3 T cell receptor beta chains from one sample sequenced in a study of Ad26.COV2.S vaccination and SARS-CoV-2 variants. Treatment in this sample: roughly 18 received Ad26.COV2.S at low or high dose, single or two shots; 5 received placebo; per-sample allocation not given. Collection of the samples took place on day 63 after the first injection of vaccine or placebo. The method was immunoSEQ multiplex PCR; TCRdb's version includes in-frame clones alone and lacks a portion of them. The data show nearly 400,000 clones, 70% to 90% seen once. Sequencing used peripheral blood, obtained in a trial of Ad26.COV2.S vaccine versus placebo. The receptors derive from a person between 18 and 65 years old who received the Ad26.COV2.S COVID-19 vaccine or a placebo.

This rearrangement joins TRBV19 to TRBJ1-5; 9 nucleotides match TRBD1. Germline CDR1 reads LNHDA; CDR2 reads SQIVND (reference sequence). J lost 6 bases, V lost 1 base, and 4 bases had no gene match. The CDR3 has 15 residues. The CDR3 DNA is TGTGCCAGTAGTATAGCGTCGACAGGGGGTCAGCCCCAGCATTTT. Amino acid sequence: CASSIASTGGQPQHF.

This CDR3 is CASSLGVTGGDQPQHF. The DNA for the CDR3 is TGCGCCAGCAGCTTGGGAGTGACAGGGGGCGACCAGCCCCAGCATTTT. This chain connects TRBV5-1 to TRBJ1-5; 10 nucleotides agree with TRBD1. V trimming: 0 bases; J trimming: 7 bases; junction bases outside the gene matches: 7. Per the germline V gene, CDR1 is SGHRS and CDR2 is YFSETQ. This CDR3 has 16 residues. The full variable domain, its missing parts supplied by reference TRBV5-1 and TRBJ1-5, is KAGVTQTPRYLIKTRGQQVTLSCSPISGHRSVSWYQQTPGQGLQFLFEYFSETQRNKGNFPGRFSGRQFSNSRSEMNVSTLELGDSALYLCASSLGVTGGDQPQHFGDGTRLSIL.

This clone was seen only a few times. This rearrangement joins TRBV28 to TRBJ1-6; D ambiguous. Looked up from germline, CDR1 is MDHEN and CDR2 is SYDVKM. The CDR3 length is 12 residues. Trimming left V 6 bases short and J 6 bases short, with 6 bases between. The chain's CDR3 is CASRTANSPLHF. As DNA, the CDR3 is TGTGCCAGCAGGACGGCTAATTCACCCCTCCACTTT.